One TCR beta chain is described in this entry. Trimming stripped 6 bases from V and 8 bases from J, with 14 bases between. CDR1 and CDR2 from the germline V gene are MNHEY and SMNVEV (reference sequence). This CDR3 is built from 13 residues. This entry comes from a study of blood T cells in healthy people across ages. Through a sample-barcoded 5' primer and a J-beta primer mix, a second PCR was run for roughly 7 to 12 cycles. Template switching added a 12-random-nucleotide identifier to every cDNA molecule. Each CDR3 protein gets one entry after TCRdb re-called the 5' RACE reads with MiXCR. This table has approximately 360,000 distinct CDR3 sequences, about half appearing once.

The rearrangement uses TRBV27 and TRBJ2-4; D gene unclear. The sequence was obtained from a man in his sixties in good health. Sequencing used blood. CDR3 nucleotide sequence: TGTGCCAGCAGGACTGCGAATTCTTACATTCAGTACTTC. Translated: CASRTANSYIQYF.